The next 9 T cell receptor beta chains were all read from a single sample in a study of T cell responses to AZD1222 COVID-19 vaccine. Only in-frame clones appear in the TCRdb table, and some are missing; sequencing was by immunoSEQ multiplex PCR. The sample contains tens of thousands of clones, 85% to 90% of which appear only once. The specimen was peripheral blood, collected 28 days after the second AZD1222 dose. These receptor sequences come from an adult who received the AZD1222 COVID-19 vaccine.

The chain couples TRBV7-8 to TRBJ1-2; TRBD1 matches at 7 bases. This CDR3 region has 12 residues. Germline lookup yields CDR1 SGHVS and CDR2 FQNEAQ. The ends lost 5 bases at V and 7 bases at J; junction bases unmatched: 4. The CDR3 bases are TGTGCCAGCAGCGCCGACAGGGCTGGCTACACCTTC. It yields the protein CASSADRAGYTF.

This chain joins TRBV15 and TRBJ1-4; D gene unclear. The V gene lost 4 bases and the J gene lost 5 bases, with 11 bases spanning the gap. Germline CDR1 is LNHNV and CDR2 is YYDKDF (reference sequence). This CDR3 contains 14 residues. This CDR3 reads CATSIDPGNEKLFF. The CDR3 DNA follows: TGTGCCACCAGCATAGACCCGGGGAATGAAAAACTGTTTTTT.

The V gene is TRBV18, the J gene TRBJ1-2, with TRBD1 identical over 7 bases. Germline V lookup: CDR1 KGHSH, CDR2 LQKENI. The CDR3 is made up of 14 amino acids. With 2 bases clipped from V and 2 bases from J, the junction kept 2 bases outside the gene matches. The CDR3: CASSPGTENYGYTF. CDR3 in DNA: TGTGCCAGCTCACCAGGGACAGAAAACTATGGCTACACCTTC.

The V and J genes are TRBV14 and TRBJ2-5; D unclear. The CDR3 sequence is 15 residues long. Germline V gene lookup returns CDR1 SGHDN and CDR2 FVKESK. V lost 0 bases and J 7 bases, leaving 15 bases between the germline ends. The CDR3 DNA is TGTGCCAGCAGCCAAGATTTTGGTGGAATTGGGACCCAGTACTTC. It is translated as CASSQDFGGIGTQYF.

This chain connects TRBV7-3 to TRBJ2-5; TRBD2 is a possible D gene (6 bases). The germline V gene encodes CDR1 SGHTA and CDR2 FQGTGA. The CDR3 is 14 amino acids. V dropped 2 bases and J dropped 5 bases, with 12 bases sitting between them. CDR3 nucleotide sequence: TGTGCCAGCAGCTTACGCAGGGCGGGGGAGACCCAGTACTTC. It translates to CASSLRRAGETQYF.

On this clone: Additional DNA sequences in this sample encode the identical CDR3. The chain has TRBV5-1 and TRBJ1-1, with TRBD1 as a possible D gene (6 bases). CDR3 length equals 14 residues. Trimming removed 4 bases from V and 1 base from J, with 11 bases in between. CDR1 SGHRS and CDR2 YFSETQ come from the germline V gene. The CDR3: CASSSGQPNTEAFF. The CDR3 region has the DNA TGCGCCAGCAGCAGCGGACAGCCGAACACTGAAGCTTTCTTT.

V gene TRBV19 combines with J gene TRBJ2-7; D unresolved. The ends were cut back, 5 bases at V and 5 bases at J, with 13 bases in the middle. This CDR3 is 13 amino acids long. Germline assignment: CDR1 LNHDA and CDR2 SQIVND (reference sequence). In DNA form, the CDR3 reads TGTGCCAGTAGTTCCTCCTCCTGGGACGAGCAGTACTTC. Translating gives CASSSSSWDEQYF.

The chain recombines TRBV5-8 with TRBJ1-1, with a possible D match to TRBD1 (6 bases). V was clipped by 7 bases and J by 6 bases, with 13 bases between them. Per germline, CDR1 SGHTS and CDR2 YDEGEE. CDR3 length: 12 residues. The CDR3 nucleotides are TGTGCCAGCTCTACAGGGTTACCTGAAGCTTTCTTT. Amino acid sequence: CASSTGLPEAFF.

This chain uses TRBV6-5 with TRBJ1-2; no clear D gene. The germline V gene has CDR1 MNHEY and CDR2 SVGAGI. Trimming pared 0 bases from V and 7 bases from J, leaving 15 bases between. The CDR3 runs 15 residues. The chain's CDR3 is CASSYSISVVGGYTF. CDR3 sequence (DNA): TGTGCCAGCAGTTACTCGATTTCAGTTGTAGGTGGCTACACCTTC.